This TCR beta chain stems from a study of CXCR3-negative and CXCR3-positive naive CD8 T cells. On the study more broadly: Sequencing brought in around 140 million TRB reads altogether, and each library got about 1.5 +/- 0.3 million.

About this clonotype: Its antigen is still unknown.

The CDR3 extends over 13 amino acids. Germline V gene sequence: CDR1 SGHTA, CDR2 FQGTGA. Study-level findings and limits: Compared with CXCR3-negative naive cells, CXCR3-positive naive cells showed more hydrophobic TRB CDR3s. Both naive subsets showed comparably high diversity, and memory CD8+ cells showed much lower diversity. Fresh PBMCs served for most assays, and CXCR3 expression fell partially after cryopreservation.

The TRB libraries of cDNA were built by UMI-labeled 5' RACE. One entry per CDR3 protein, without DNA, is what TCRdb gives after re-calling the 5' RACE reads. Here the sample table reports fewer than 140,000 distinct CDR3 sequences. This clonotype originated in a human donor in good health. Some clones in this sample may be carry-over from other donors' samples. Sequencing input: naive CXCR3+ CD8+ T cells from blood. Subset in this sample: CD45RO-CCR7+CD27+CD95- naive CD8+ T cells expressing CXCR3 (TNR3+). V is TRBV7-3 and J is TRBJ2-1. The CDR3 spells CASSLRSRSEQFF.